These 23 T cell receptor beta chains were sequenced from one sample in a study of blood T cells in healthy people across ages (dated by TCRdb to the mid-2010s). Receptors were amplified or captured by 5' RACE. The instrument given in TCRdb is Illumina HiSeq 2500. A second PCR of about 6 to 11 cycles was run with a J-beta primer mix and a sample-barcoded 5' primer. Starting from the raw public reads, TCRdb applied fastp trimming at Q25, assembled clones with MiXCR and retained in-frame beta chains. Entries that share a CDR3 protein sequence are merged under the most common genes and DNA. The sample data list hundreds of thousands of distinct CDR3 sequences, and 49% of these were observed just once. Roughly a third of the sample is held by the ten biggest clonotypes. Sequenced sample: blood. The origin of the receptors is a woman aged 55-75 years in good health.

This chain joins TRBV2 and TRBJ1-5, with D hard to call. The germline CDR1 and CDR2 sequences are SNHLY and FYNNEI. The CDR3 sequence is 15 residues long. The germline V and J ends were trimmed by 3 bases and 3 bases, with 12 bases remaining between them. CDR3 in amino acids: CASSDTHPANQPQHF. CDR3 DNA: TGTGCCAGCAGTGACACCCACCCAGCCAATCAGCCCCAGCATTTT.

The rearrangement uses TRBV24-1 and TRBJ2-7; TRBD1 matches at 9 bases. J was trimmed by 5 bases and V by 0 bases; bases with no gene match: 4. Germline V lookup: CDR1 KGHDR, CDR2 SFDVKD. This CDR3 has 15 residues. The CDR3 is CATSDLGDRAHEQYF. The CDR3 region has the DNA TGTGCCACCAGTGATTTGGGGGACAGGGCCCACGAGCAGTACTTC.

The chain has TRBV20-1 and TRBJ1-5; D unclear. CDR1 and CDR2 from the germline V gene are DFQATT and SNEGSKA (reference sequence). Trimming stripped 0 bases from V and 1 base from J, with 7 bases between. The CDR3 is 14 residues long. CDR3 loop: CSARDPGSNQPQHF. CDR3 coding DNA: TGCAGTGCTAGAGATCCGGGGAGCAATCAGCCCCAGCATTTT.

V and J are TRBV27 and TRBJ2-4, with 7 positions matching TRBD1. Per the germline V gene, CDR1 is MNHEY and CDR2 is SMNVEV (reference sequence). The J segment lost 13 bases and the V segment lost 6 bases, leaving 15 bases of the junction unmatched. The CDR3 contains 14 residues. Here the CDR3 reads CASRFPYRGAEQYF. In DNA form, the CDR3 reads TGTGCCAGCAGGTTCCCGTACAGGGGAGCTGAGCAGTACTTC.

Worth noting for this clonotype: A read error may produce the germline difference seen at one junction end. The CDR3 region is CASSFRVNDGYTF. Written as DNA, the CDR3 is TGTGCCAGCAGCTTCAGGGTTAACGATGGCTACACCTTC. The rearrangement uses TRBV27 and TRBJ1-2; D is perhaps TRBD1 (5 bases). Germline CDR1 MNHEY, CDR2 SMNVEV (reference sequence). This CDR3 has 13 amino acids.

The chain couples TRBV5-1 to TRBJ2-7; TRBD1 matches at 7 bases. The CDR3 length is 14 residues. CDR1 and CDR2 from the germline V gene are SGHRS and YFSETQ. V was pared by 3 bases and J by 7 bases, with 10 bases of the junction left unmatched. The CDR3 loop reads CASSSRTGPWEQYF. CDR3 coding DNA: TGCGCCAGCAGCTCCCGGACAGGTCCATGGGAGCAGTACTTC.

The table lists this clonotype with a few counts. This clone may be a read error of a much larger clone one base away. The CDR3 DNA reads TGTGCCATCAGTCAGGGGGACAGGGGGTACAATGAGCAGTTCTTC. Translated: CAISQGDRGYNEQFF. The chain employs TRBV10-3 and TRBJ2-1; 11 bases match TRBD1. V was pared by 5 bases and J by 4 bases, with 4 bases of the junction left unmatched. The CDR3 is 15 amino acids. Germline V gene sequence: CDR1 ENHRY, CDR2 SYGVKD.

This clonotype was seen more than once but under ten times. The chain couples TRBV15 to TRBJ1-2, with D unclear. The CDR3 spans 12 residues. Germline lookup yields CDR1 LNHNV and CDR2 YYDKDF (reference sequence). V lost 2 bases and J lost 8, with 9 bases in between. The CDR3 loop is CATSRLDEGYTF. CDR3 in DNA: TGTGCCACCAGCAGACTGGATGAGGGCTACACCTTC.

V gene TRBV7-3 combines with J gene TRBJ2-3; D is uncertain. Germline loops: CDR1 SGHTA, CDR2 FQGTGA. Between the trimmed V and J ends, which lost 3 bases and 4 bases, there was a span of 8 bases. This CDR3 has 13 residues. CDR3 DNA sequence: TGTGCCAGCAGCTTCTCAAGAGCAGATACGCAGTATTTT. Amino acids: CASSFSRADTQYF.

The CDR3 region is CSARVAKTSTDTQYF. The DNA for the CDR3 is TGCAGTGCTAGAGTCGCCAAAACTAGCACAGATACGCAGTATTTT. The chain carries TRBV20-1 and TRBJ2-3; D gene ambiguous. V shed 1 base and J shed 0 bases, with 11 bases lying between them. The CDR3 totals 15 residues. Germline V gene lookup returns CDR1 DFQATT and CDR2 SNEGSKA (reference sequence).

The chain has TRBV20-1 and TRBJ2-1, with a possible D match to TRBD2 (6 bases). This CDR3 comprises 14 residues. V gave up 4 bases and J gave up 3 bases, with 13 bases separating them. Germline CDR1 reads DFQATT; CDR2 reads SNEGSKA (reference sequence). Here the CDR3 DNA reads TGCAGTGCTACGTTGTGCGGGGACTACAATGAGCAGTTCTTC. Amino acid sequence: CSATLCGDYNEQFF.

This clonotype was seen at least ten times. The V call is TRBV25-1, the J call TRBJ2-4; TRBD2 aligns across 13 bases. This CDR3 region has 15 residues. Trimming removed 10 bases from V and 6 bases from J; junction bases left unmatched: 9. Looked up from germline, CDR1 is MGHDK and CDR2 is SYGVNS. Here the CDR3 DNA reads TGTGCCAACCCCACCACTAGCGGGAGGGCAAACATTCAGTACTTC. Amino acid sequence: CANPTTSGRANIQYF.

The chain is built from TRBV30 and TRBJ1-6, with 7 bases matching TRBD1. The CDR3 is made up of 13 amino acids. Germline CDR1 GTSNPN, CDR2 SVGIG (reference sequence). J was trimmed by 5 bases and V by 5 bases; bases with no gene match: 3. In DNA, the CDR3 is TGTGCCTGGGAGACAGGGAATAATTCACCCCTCCACTTT. Its protein is CAWETGNNSPLHF. Together with reference TRBV30 and TRBJ1-6, the CDR3 gives the full variable domain: SQTIHQWPATLVQPVGSPLSLECTVEGTSNPNLYWYRQAAGRGLQLLFYSVGIGQISSEVPQNLSASRPQDRQFILSSKKLLLSDSGFYLCAWETGNNSPLHFGNGTRLTVT.

V and J are TRBV20-1 and TRBJ2-7, with 10 bases that match TRBD2. Trimming removed 6 bases from V and 0 bases from J; junction bases left unmatched: 8. CDR3 size: 15 residues. The germline V gene has CDR1 DFQATT and CDR2 SNEGSKA (reference sequence). The CDR3 sequence is CSAPGLADSSYEQYF. CDR3 nucleotides: TGCAGTGCCCCAGGACTAGCGGATAGCTCCTACGAGCAGTACTTC.

DNA for the CDR3: TGTGCCAGCAGCCCCCTAGAACAGGGGAAAAGTGGGGCCAACGTCCTGACTTTC. Translated, it gives CASSPLEQGKSGANVLTF. The rearrangement joins TRBV28 to TRBJ2-6; the match to TRBD1 covers 7 bases. There are 18 residues in the CDR3. The junction had 14 bases not matched to a gene; V was cut back by 6 bases and J by 3 bases. Germline lookup yields CDR1 MDHEN and CDR2 SYDVKM.

The chain employs TRBV3-1 and TRBJ1-1; possible D gene TRBD1, 6 bases. Trimming shortened V by 1 base and J by 5 bases, and 11 bases separated the two germline ends. CDR3 size: 14 residues. Germline V lookup: CDR1 LGHDT, CDR2 YNNKEL (reference sequence). CDR3 coding DNA: TGTGCCAGCAGCCAAGCACAGGGTGGGACTGAAGCTTTCTTT. Translating gives CASSQAQGGTEAFF. The variable domain in full, completed from reference TRBV3-1 and TRBJ1-1, reads DTAVSQTPKYLVTQMGNDKSIKCEQNLGHDTMYWYKQDSKKFLKIMFSYNNKELIINETVPNRFSPKSPDKAHLNLHINSLELGDSAVYFCASSQAQGGTEAFFGQGTRLTVV.

The genes are TRBV29-1 and TRBJ2-1, with D possibly TRBD2 on 5 matching bases. Germline V gene data show CDR1 as SQVTM and CDR2 as ANQGSEA. V was shortened by 1 base and J by 5 bases, with 12 bases between the two germline ends. This CDR3 comprises 14 residues. CDR3 sequence reads: CSVEGSSSNNEQFF. CDR3 nucleotides: TGCAGCGTTGAAGGGTCTAGCAGTAACAATGAGCAGTTCTTC.

This rearrangement joins TRBV6-5 to TRBJ2-7; 9 nucleotides match TRBD1. Trimming at V came to 6 bases and at J to 1 base, leaving 7 bases not matched to a gene. The CDR3 has 15 residues. Germline CDR1 MNHEY, CDR2 SVGAGI. CDR3 sequence reads: CASRTPGTGSYEQYF. CDR3 DNA: TGTGCCAGCAGAACGCCCGGGACAGGGTCCTACGAGCAGTACTTC.

V and J are TRBV5-1 and TRBJ1-6, with 9 bases aligning to TRBD1. In germline, CDR1 is SGHRS, CDR2 YFSETQ. J lost 9 bases, V lost 0 bases, and 4 bases had no gene match. This CDR3 contains 15 residues. The CDR3 DNA reads TGCGCCAGCAGCTTGGCGGGACAGGGTTTTTCACCCCTCCACTTT. Translated, it gives CASSLAGQGFSPLHF.

This chain connects TRBV6-5 to TRBJ2-5; the match to TRBD2 covers 8 bases. Matching the DNA end better, TRBJ2-7 makes the J call doubtful. CDR3 length: 15 residues. Germline V gene sequence: CDR1 MNHEY, CDR2 SVGAGI. Written as DNA, the CDR3 is TGTGCCAGCAGTACTAGCGGCCCCGGGTTCTCCGAGCAGTACTTC. It is translated as CASSTSGPGFSEQYF.

This clonotype has a handful of counts. V and J are TRBV29-1 and TRBJ2-1, with 9 nucleotides matching TRBD2. This CDR3 contains 15 residues. Trimming took 4 bases from V and 1 from J; bases not matched to a gene: 5. Germline V CDR1 and CDR2: SQVTM, ANQGSEA. CDR3 DNA: TGCAGCGTTGGGGCTCTAGCGGGGTCCTACAATGAGCAGTTCTTC. It translates to CSVGALAGSYNEQFF.

The chain carries TRBV24-1 and TRBJ2-1; 13 nucleotides line up with TRBD2. Germline loops: CDR1 KGHDR, CDR2 SFDVKD. This CDR3 comprises 14 residues. V lost 7 bases to trimming and J lost 6 bases; unmatched junction nucleotides: 2. The CDR3 here is CATRGTSGVNEQFF. DNA for the CDR3: TGTGCCACCAGGGGGACTAGCGGGGTCAATGAGCAGTTCTTC.

The gene calls are TRBV7-8 and TRBJ2-5, with TRBD1 identical over 7 bases. The junction had 23 bases not matched to a gene; V was cut back by 2 bases and J by 5 bases. CDR1 and CDR2 from the germline V gene are SGHVS and FQNEAQ. The length of the CDR3 is 20 residues. The CDR3 region is CASSLYLRGPGTAERETQYF. CDR3 bases: TGTGCCAGCAGCTTATATTTGAGAGGACCCGGGACAGCCGAACGGGAGACCCAGTACTTC.